This paragraph reports one TCR beta chain. Its antigen remains unknown. A second PCR of roughly 7 to 11 cycles used a sample-barcoded 5' primer and a J-beta primer mix. TCRdb reanalysed the 5' RACE reads using MiXCR and keeps one entry per CDR3 protein. The table records about 1.5 million distinct CDR3 sequences, about 42% of them present only once. Trimming took off 3 bases at V and 2 bases at J, with 12 bases between the two ends. Germline V CDR1 and CDR2: LGHNT, FRNRAP. This CDR3 has 15 residues. The record originates from a study of blood T cells in healthy people across ages. Study at large: Using template switching, researchers captured about one barcoded beta molecule for each two T cells.

Samples each yielded at least 5.5 micrograms of total RNA. Study-wide points: Age showed a roughly linear inverse relationship with TCR beta diversity per million T cells.

The receptor was isolated from a young woman in good health. The J gene is TRBJ2-3, the V gene TRBV12-5; D may be TRBD2 (5 bases). Sequenced material: blood. CDR3 amino acids: CASGFGGFYTDTQYF. CDR3 sequence (DNA): TGTGCTAGTGGTTTCGGCGGGTTCTACACAGATACGCAGTATTTT.